A single sample is the source of the 10 T cell receptor beta chains below, sequenced in a study of cytomegalovirus exposure and HLA in healthy donors. The PCR used 60 Vbeta and 13 Jbeta primers. TCRdb's table, derived via immunoSEQ multiplex PCR, lists solely in-frame clones and lacks some. Of about 98,000 clones listed, approximately 80% are singletons. Sequencing was done on a sample of PBMCs. These receptors were taken from a man aged 55 to 69 in good health and CMV-seropositive.

This rearrangement joins TRBV4-2 to TRBJ2-7; no reliable D call. The CDR3 is 13 amino acids. CDR1 is LGHNA and CDR2 is YNFKEQ in the germline V gene. Trimming removed 1 base from V and 5 bases from J, with 9 bases in between. The CDR3 DNA sequence: TGTGCCAGCAGCCAAGTGGCTCCCCACGAGCAGTACTTC. Protein sequence: CASSQVAPHEQYF.

This clone occurred once. The V call is TRBV10-3, the J call TRBJ2-3; 7 nucleotides match TRBD2. This CDR3 contains 17 residues. V dropped 7 bases and J dropped 2; count of bases not matched to a gene: 15. CDR1 is ENHRY, CDR2 SYGVKD, per germline. Here the CDR3 DNA reads TGTGCCATCACCCTGACTGTAGCGGGTCAAATCACAGATACGCAGTATTTT. Amino acid sequence: CAITLTVAGQITDTQYF.

This rearrangement joins TRBV5-6 to TRBJ2-5, with TRBD2 identical over 9 bases. The CDR3 spans 16 residues. CDR1 SGHDT and CDR2 YYEEEE come from the germline V gene. Trimming removed 4 bases from V and 5 bases from J; junction bases left unmatched: 12. The CDR3 sequence is CASSTGTSWDLETQYF. CDR3 in DNA: TGTGCCAGCAGCACCGGGACTAGCTGGGATTTGGAGACCCAGTACTTC.

This chain joins TRBV10-3 and TRBJ1-1, with a tentative D call TRBD1 (6 bases). Per germline, CDR1 ENHRY and CDR2 SYGVKD. This CDR3 spans 14 amino acids. V shed 2 bases and J shed 4 bases, with 11 bases lying between them. The CDR3 nucleotides are TGTGCCATCAGTGAGGCGGCAGGGGTCACTGAAGCTTTCTTT. It translates to CAISEAAGVTEAFF.

V and J are TRBV15 and TRBJ2-2, with TRBD2 identical over 7 bases. The ends lost 3 bases at V and 6 bases at J; junction bases unmatched: 7. CDR3 length: 15 amino acids. Germline V CDR1 and CDR2: LNHNV, YYDKDF (reference sequence). CDR3 loop: CATSSTREVSGELFF. The CDR3 DNA sequence: TGTGCCACCAGCAGTACCCGGGAGGTTTCCGGGGAGCTGTTTTTT. The variable domain in full, with the rest retrieved from reference TRBV15 and TRBJ2-2, is DAMVIQNPRYQVTQFGKPVTLSCSQTLNHNVMYWYQQKSSQAPKLLFHYYDKDFNNEADTPDNFQSRRPNTSFCFLDIRSPGLGDTAMYLCATSSTREVSGELFFGEGSRLTVL.

The chain couples TRBV21-1 to TRBJ2-7; the table's D gene call, TRBD1, was not cross checked with the DNA. TRBV21-1 is a pseudogene locus. The CDR3 has 11 residues. The CDR3 protein is CARGQLYEQYF. CDR3 nucleotides: TGTGCCAGAGGACAGCTCTACGAGCAGTACTTC.

V is TRBV30 and J is TRBJ2-1; TRBD1 matches at 7 bases. This CDR3 region has 13 residues. J was trimmed by 8 bases and V by 4 bases; bases with no gene match: 8. CDR1 and CDR2 (germline): GTSNPN, SVGIG (reference sequence). For the CDR3, the DNA is TGTGCCTGGATCGGACAGGCGGACCATGAGCAGTTCTTC. It is translated as CAWIGQADHEQFF.

This sequence joins TRBV7-9 and TRBJ1-1; 9 bases are shared with TRBD1. Trimming took 10 bases from V and 0 from J; bases not matched to a gene: 6. This CDR3 region has 14 residues. The germline CDR1 and CDR2 sequences are SEHNR and FQNEAQ (reference sequence). CDR3 amino acids: CATGTGIMNTEAFF. The CDR3 bases are TGTGCCACCGGGACAGGGATAATGAACACTGAAGCTTTCTTT.

There are a few counts of this clone. The chain recombines TRBV12-2 with TRBJ1-1; the table's D call, TRBD1, has no DNA check behind it. TRBV12-2 is reported as a pseudogene. The CDR3 spans 13 residues. This CDR3 is CASRSRQGAEAFF. DNA of the CDR3: TGTGCAAGTCGCTCAAGACAGGGTGCTGAAGCTTTCTTT.

V is TRBV5-1 and J is TRBJ2-5; TRBD1 matches 8 bases. The last part of the DNA fits TRBJ2-7 better; the J call may be wrong. The length of the CDR3 is 14 residues. Germline loops: CDR1 SGHRS, CDR2 YFSETQ. DNA for the CDR3: TGCGCCAGCAGCCAGGGACAGGACCTCTCCGAGCAGTACTTC. It is translated as CASSQGQDLSEQYF.